This T cell receptor beta chain was profiled in a study of PD-1 blockade in classical Hodgkin lymphoma. After autologous stem cell transplantation all patients relapsed, and prior brentuximab vedotin exposure differed between cohorts. TCRdb's copy holds only in-frame clones and misses some; the assay was immunoSEQ multiplex PCR. This sample has 50,000 to 75,000 clones; approximately 89% occur once, and the top ten carry approximately 13%. The material sequenced was peripheral blood mononuclear cells (PBMCs), taken at baseline. This receptor was identified in a human donor with classical Hodgkin lymphoma.

In DNA form, the CDR3 reads TGTGCCAGCAGCTTAGTGACAGGGTGGGCCAAAAACATTCAGTACTTC. Amino acid sequence: CASSLVTGWAKNIQYF. The chain combines TRBV7-2 with TRBJ2-4; 7 bases line up with TRBD1. The CDR3 loop spans 16 amino acids. The junction had 4 bases not matched to a gene; V was cut back by 1 base and J by 1 base. Looked up from germline, CDR1 is SGHTA and CDR2 is FQGNSA. Using reference TRBV7-2 and TRBJ2-4 for the parts outside the CDR3, the full variable domain is GAGVSQSPSNKVTEKGKDVELRCDPISGHTALYWYRQSLGQGLEFLIYFQGNSAPDKSGLPSDRFSAERTGGSVSTLTIQRTQQEDSAVYLCASSLVTGWAKNIQYFGAGTRLSVL.